This TCR beta chain was profiled in a study of blood T cell repertoires in COVID-19 (dated by TCRdb to between 2020 and 2021). As for the study more broadly: Samples covering the acute and convalescent phases of COVID-19 were provided by collaborators in the United States, Italy and Spain. The material from the prospective study consisted of cDNA or gDNA derived from T cells, B-cell-depleted T cells, or PBMCs. Subjects who had been exposed to COVID-19, were actively infected with it, or had recovered from it provided the deeply sampled blood TCRbeta repertoires that made up the dataset. The repertoires were released in a freely available public database intended as a resource for research on the immune response to SARS-CoV-2. The samples were drawn from the first 160 participants of the ongoing ImmuneRACE study and from 1,254 subjects provided by 6 global collaborators. The sample metadata nearly always contained a de-identified subject ID, COVID-19 status, age in years and sex. HLA class I and class II types, where available, came from metadata supplied by the sample provider rather than from assay-based typing. Broader findings and caveats from the paper: Clinical and demographic metadata were provided uncurated, with the amount varying by source and participant.

As for this clone: Its antigen specificity is not known. No base-level quality is on record; no much larger clone is a single base apart.

Whole blood was collected in K2EDTA tubes by collaborating institutions according to the institutions' own protocols. For TCRbeta analysis, collaborators shipped samples in one of three forms: frozen whole blood, isolated PBMCs, or DNA extracted from either of those sample types. TCRbeta CDR3 regions were amplified from genomic DNA by means of the immunoSEQ Assay, a bias-controlled multiplex PCR. Per the source publication's procedure: The number of nucleated cells in each sample was estimated from the amplification of reference gene primers within the assay. To quantify the absolute abundance of each unique TCRbeta CDR3 rearrangement, sequence reads were collapsed and filtered. Productive Simpson clonality was computed per sample as the square root of Simpson's diversity index over productive rearrangements. What TCRdb holds here is the immuneACCESS table cut down to in-frame rearrangements. Part of the clones is not present; checked against another copy, under half of the missing clones reflect an unresolved V gene, and the others are unexplained. The DNA was the basis for D and trimming; V, J and clone size are from that table. Here the sample has around 120,000 clones; around 79% occur a single time. Together, the top ten hold around 2.5% of the sample.

Measured from the cysteine to the phenylalanine, the CDR3 is 13 residues long. Of the read, only the CDR3 DNA is kept; its 39 bases are in frame from base 1. Via the germline V gene (reference sequence), CDR1 is MNHEY and CDR2 SMNVEV. V loses 6 bases, J loses 2 bases, and the germline ends lie 11 bases apart. This TCR was sampled from a man aged 45-65 years with acute or convalescent COVID-19. The chain uses TRBV27 and TRBJ2-7, with a tentative D gene TRBD2 over 7 matching bases. The sample consisted of peripheral blood. The CDR3 sequence is CASRGGGTYEQYF. The bases are TGTGCCAGCAGAGGGGGGGGAACCTACGAGCAGTACTTC.